A single sample is the source of the 30 T cell receptor beta chains below, sequenced in a study of blood T cell repertoires in COVID-19. The table came from immunoSEQ multiplex PCR; TCRdb's copy has only in-frame clones and leaves some out. Among 100,000 or so clones, about 89% were seen once, and the ten largest hold 17%. Sequencing was done on a sample of peripheral blood. These TCRs come from a man aged 45-65 years with acute or convalescent COVID-19.

This chain connects TRBV28 to TRBJ1-1, with 7 bases aligning to TRBD1. Germline CDR1 MDHEN, CDR2 SYDVKM. The CDR3 is 16 residues long. Trimming removed 6 bases from V and 4 bases from J; junction bases left unmatched: 14. DNA for the CDR3: TGTGCCAGCAGCGTCACTTCAGGGGGTCCAGGCACTGAAGCTTTCTTT. This encodes CASSVTSGGPGTEAFF.

The V gene is TRBV9, the J gene TRBJ2-2; D is undetermined. Looked up from germline, CDR1 is SGDLS and CDR2 is YYNGEE. Trimming cost V 3 bases and J 8 bases, with 8 bases left between them. The CDR3 has 12 amino acids. CDR3 region: CASSALGGELFF. The CDR3 DNA sequence: TGTGCCAGCAGCGCCCTCGGGGGGGAGCTGTTTTTT.

The CDR3 DNA follows: TGCGCCAGCAGCCAAGAACTTACAGGGACCACCATATATTTT. Translated: CASSQELTGTTIYF. The V gene is TRBV4-1, the J gene TRBJ1-3, with D perhaps TRBD1 (6 bases). Germline-derived CDR1 and CDR2 are MGHRA and YSYEKL. The V end was cut by 0 bases, the J end by 9 bases, with 12 bases between. The CDR3 is 14 amino acids.

J is TRBJ2-2 and V is TRBV19; 10 positions match TRBD1. The germline V gene encodes CDR1 LNHDA and CDR2 SQIVND (reference sequence). J was trimmed by 7 bases and V by 8 bases; bases with no gene match: 10. The CDR3 spans 15 residues. The CDR3 DNA is TGTGCCAGTTATAGAGGGACAGGGGTAAACGGGGAGCTGTTTTTT. This translates into CASYRGTGVNGELFF.

The genes are TRBV19 and TRBJ1-6; D is uncertain. This CDR3 is built from 15 residues. The germline V and J ends were trimmed by 5 bases and 0 bases, with 8 bases remaining between them. Germline V gives CDR1 LNHDA, CDR2 SQIVND (reference sequence). The CDR3 reads CASSEGSSYNSPLHF. DNA of the CDR3: TGTGCCAGTAGTGAAGGGAGCTCCTATAATTCACCCCTCCACTTT.

The chain joins TRBV14 to TRBJ2-3; TRBD1 agrees at 7 bases. The germline gives CDR1 SGHDN, CDR2 FVKESK. The CDR3 totals 15 residues. V was pared by 4 bases and J by 5 bases, with 9 bases of the junction left unmatched. The CDR3 nucleotides read TGTGCCAGCAGCCCCCTCAACAGGGGAATAGATACGCAGTATTTT. Translating it yields CASSPLNRGIDTQYF.

V usage is TRBV27 and J usage is TRBJ2-3, with D tentatively TRBD1 (5 bases). Per germline, CDR1 MNHEY and CDR2 SMNVEV (reference sequence). The CDR3 has 15 residues. Trimming took 3 bases from V and 2 from J, leaving 12 bases between them. The CDR3 DNA follows: TGTGCCAGCAGTTTTGAAGGACACGCCACAGATACGCAGTATTTT. This sequence encodes CASSFEGHATDTQYF.

The rearrangement joins TRBV21-1 to TRBJ2-1; the table gives TRBD1 as D, unverified against the DNA. TRBV21-1 is a listed pseudogene. This CDR3 contains 18 residues. The CDR3 loop is CASSLPGTGVSSYNEQFF. CDR3 coding DNA: TGTGCCAGCAGCTTACCCGGGACAGGCGTTTCATCCTACAATGAGCAGTTCTTC.

The chain has TRBV5-4 and TRBJ2-1; 8 bases agree with TRBD2. This CDR3 contains 15 residues. Per germline, CDR1 SGHNT and CDR2 YYREEE (reference sequence). V trimming: 5 bases; J trimming: 8 bases; junction bases outside the gene matches: 12. The CDR3 nucleotides read TGTGCCAGCAGACTTTTAACGGGGGGGCTTCATGAGCAGTTCTTC. Its protein is CASRLLTGGLHEQFF. Full variable domain (remainder filled in from reference TRBV5-4 and TRBJ2-1): ETGVTQSPTHLIKTRGQQVTLRCSSQSGHNTVSWYQQALGQGPQFIFQYYREEENGRGNFPPRFSGLQFPNYSSELNVNALELDDSALYLCASRLLTGGLHEQFFGPGTRLTVL.

This chain joins TRBV29-1 and TRBJ1-3; 10 bases agree with TRBD1. Per the germline V gene, CDR1 is SQVTM and CDR2 is ANQGSEA. The CDR3 sequence is 13 residues long. After removal of 6 bases from V and 4 bases from J, the junction contained 3 bases not matched to a gene. The CDR3 nucleotides read TGCAGCGTGAGGACAGGGGGAGGAAACACCATATATTTT. Encoded protein: CSVRTGGGNTIYF.

This rearrangement joins TRBV5-1 to TRBJ2-7; D ambiguous. V was clipped by 7 bases and J by 2 bases, with 16 bases between them. This CDR3 is 14 amino acids long. Germline V gene sequence: CDR1 SGHRS, CDR2 YFSETQ. The CDR3 reads CASGDGRSPYEQYF. The CDR3 DNA reads TGCGCCAGCGGAGATGGCCGGAGTCCCTACGAGCAGTACTTC.

The rearrangement joins TRBV7-8 to TRBJ2-7, with TRBD2 matching over 11 bases. CDR1 and CDR2 (germline): SGHVS, FQNEAQ. The trim removed 5 bases at V and 4 bases at J, leaving 7 bases unmatched. The CDR3 covers 15 residues. In nucleotides, the CDR3 is TGTGCCAGCAGCAGCTATAGCGGGGGGGCTTACGAGCAGTACTTC. Translating it yields CASSSYSGGAYEQYF.

V is TRBV6-2 or TRBV6-3 and J is TRBJ2-7; perhaps TRBD1 as D (5 bases). The CDR3 covers 14 residues. Trimming left V 3 bases short and J 5 bases short, with 14 bases between. The germline V gene has CDR1 MNHEY and CDR2 SVGEGT. CDR3 in amino acids: CASSYWEGANEQYF. The CDR3, as DNA: TGTGCCAGCAGTTATTGGGAAGGGGCCAACGAGCAGTACTTC.

This clone was seen a single time. The gene calls are TRBV3-1 (or the pseudogene TRBV3-2) and TRBJ2-7; D possibly corresponds to TRBD1 (5 bases). The CDR3 runs 11 residues. V was shortened by 6 bases and J by 12 bases, with 15 bases between the two germline ends. CDR1 is LGHDT, CDR2 YNNKEL, per germline (reference sequence). The CDR3 protein is CASREGAGVYF. For the CDR3, the DNA is TGTGCCAGCAGGGAAGGGGCTGGGGTGTACTTC.

A single count supports this clone. The CDR3 reads CASDRGGSNTEAFF. CDR3 sequence (DNA): TGTGCCAGCGACAGGGGAGGCTCGAACACTGAAGCTTTCTTT. V usage is TRBV2 and J usage is TRBJ1-1, with TRBD1 matching 8 bases. The V segment lost 8 bases and the J segment 1 base; nucleotides outside the gene matches: 6. The germline CDR1 and CDR2 sequences are SNHLY and FYNNEI. CDR3 length: 14 residues.

In DNA form, the CDR3 reads TGTGCCAGCAGCAAAGGACAGGGTCTCTACAATGAGCAGTTCTTC. The encoded protein is CASSKGQGLYNEQFF. V usage is TRBV11-2 and J usage is TRBJ2-1; 8 bases agree with TRBD1. CDR3 length: 15 residues. Per germline, CDR1 SGHAT and CDR2 FQNNGV. V was clipped by 5 bases and J by 3 bases; unmatched bases: 6.

The rearrangement uses TRBV6-5 and TRBJ1-6; possibly TRBD1 for D (6 bases). The germline V gene has CDR1 MNHEY and CDR2 SVGAGI. The CDR3 covers 15 residues. V gave up 0 bases and J gave up 9 bases, with 12 bases separating them. The CDR3 spells CASSYSPGVGSPLHF. The DNA of the CDR3 is TGTGCCAGCAGTTACTCTCCAGGGGTAGGTTCACCCCTCCACTTT.

In this sample, this clone turned up a few times. This chain uses TRBV7-8 with TRBJ2-7, with 8 bases lining up with TRBD1. The CDR3 consists of 15 residues. The germline gives CDR1 SGHVS, CDR2 FQNEAQ. Unmatched junction bases numbered 8, after V lost 1 base and J lost 6 bases. The CDR3 reads CASSLVVQGASEQYF. CDR3 DNA sequence: TGTGCCAGCAGCTTAGTGGTGCAGGGGGCAAGCGAGCAGTACTTC.

The V gene is TRBV6-2 or TRBV6-3, the J gene TRBJ1-5, with TRBD1 identical over 7 bases. The CDR3 loop spans 16 amino acids. Trimming removed 6 bases from V and 2 bases from J; junction bases left unmatched: 10. Germline-derived CDR1 and CDR2 are MNHEY and SVGEGT. CDR3 sequence reads: CASSPRQGWGNQPQHF. CDR3 coding DNA: TGTGCCAGCAGCCCTCGACAGGGATGGGGCAATCAGCCCCAGCATTTT.

The chain carries TRBV5-1 and TRBJ2-1; 9 nucleotides align to TRBD1. V lost 5 bases to trimming and J lost 5 bases; unmatched junction nucleotides: 8. This CDR3 comprises 15 residues. CDR1 SGHRS and CDR2 YFSETQ come from the germline V gene. CDR3 sequence (DNA): TGCGCCAGCAGGGGAGACAGGGGGTTTCACAATGAGCAGTTCTTC. Translating it yields CASRGDRGFHNEQFF.

V gene TRBV18 combines with J gene TRBJ2-1; maybe TRBD2 (6 bases). From germline, CDR1 is KGHSH and CDR2 LQKENI. The CDR3 has 13 amino acids. V was cut by 0 bases and J by 6 bases, with 6 bases left in between. The CDR3 DNA reads TGTGCCAGCTCACCACCGGGGGGCAATGAGCAGTTCTTC. It encodes CASSPPGGNEQFF.

The gene calls are TRBV27 and TRBJ1-4; D not resolved. This CDR3 contains 15 residues. Trimming pared 7 bases from V and 1 base from J, leaving 13 bases between. Germline V CDR1 and CDR2: MNHEY, SMNVEV (reference sequence). In DNA form, the CDR3 reads TGTGCCAGCAAGGACGGACTCTTAACTAATGAAAAACTGTTTTTT. Its protein is CASKDGLLTNEKLFF. Variable domain in full (rest from reference TRBV27 and TRBJ1-4): EAQVTQNPRYLITVTGKKLTVTCSQNMNHEYMSWYRQDPGLGLRQIYYSMNVEVTDKGDVPEGYKVSRKEKRNFPLILESPSPNQTSLYFCASKDGLLTNEKLFFGSGTQLSVL.

The chain links TRBV19 to TRBJ2-7; D might be TRBD1 (6 bases). Trimming took off 3 bases at V and 4 bases at J, with 7 bases between the two ends. The CDR3 has 12 residues. The V gene's germline CDR1 is LNHDA and CDR2 SQIVND (reference sequence). Here the CDR3 DNA reads TGTGCCAGTAGTATGCAGGGGTACGAGCAGTACTTC. This sequence encodes CASSMQGYEQYF.

Concerning this clone: Sequence at one end of the junction differs from germline and may be a read error. Other DNA sequences in the sample encode the same CDR3. CDR3 loop: CAIRPGQGDAPLYGYTF. The CDR3 region has the DNA TGCGCCATCAGACCGGGACAGGGCGACGCCCCACTCTATGGCTACACCTTC. The V and J genes are TRBV10-3 and TRBJ1-2, with 9 nucleotides matching TRBD1. The CDR3 has 17 residues. Germline CDR1 and CDR2: ENHRY and SYGVKD.

The gene calls are TRBV19 and TRBJ1-2, with D uncertain. With 10 bases removed from V and 4 bases from J, the gap between germline ends came to 13 bases. CDR1 LNHDA and CDR2 SQIVND come from the germline V gene (reference sequence). The CDR3 extends over 12 amino acids. The CDR3 bases are TGTGCCACCCGGGGAAGGCCCTATGGCTACACCTTC. Translated, it gives CATRGRPYGYTF.

The gene calls are TRBV4-1 and TRBJ2-7; 7 bases map to TRBD1. This CDR3 comprises 14 residues. V was clipped by 1 base and J by 6 bases; unmatched bases: 6. Germline CDR1 is MGHRA and CDR2 is YSYEKL. CDR3 bases: TGCGCCAGCAGCCAAGTGAACAGGGGCCTCGAGCAGTACTTC. This translates into CASSQVNRGLEQYF.

The chain is built from TRBV5-1 and TRBJ1-2, with 7 bases identical to TRBD1. The V segment lost 4 bases and the J segment 6 bases; nucleotides outside the gene matches: 6. CDR1 and CDR2 from the germline V gene are SGHRS and YFSETQ. The CDR3 totals 13 residues. The CDR3 reads CASSPDRENGYTF. The CDR3 nucleotides are TGCGCCAGCAGCCCCGACAGGGAGAATGGCTACACCTTC.

The chain couples TRBV19 to TRBJ1-4, with 9 bases identical to TRBD1. The CDR3 contains 15 residues. Germline CDR1 reads LNHDA; CDR2 reads SQIVND (reference sequence). V was pared by 6 bases and J by 5 bases, with 7 bases of the junction left unmatched. The CDR3 spells CASSRTGVGNEKLFF. DNA for the CDR3: TGTGCCAGTAGCCGGACAGGGGTCGGGAATGAAAAACTGTTTTTT.

The chain combines TRBV12-3 or TRBV12-4 with TRBJ1-1; TRBD1 matches 7 bases. CDR3 length: 13 amino acids. The ends lost 4 bases at V and 3 bases at J; junction bases unmatched: 2. The CDR3 region has the DNA TGTGCCAGCAGTTCACAGGGGTACACTGAAGCTTTCTTT. Its protein is CASSSQGYTEAFF.

The genes are TRBV7-6 and TRBJ2-3; D unresolved. Trimming left V 0 bases short and J 1 base short, with 8 bases between. CDR3 length: 15 residues. CDR1 SGHVS and CDR2 FNYEAQ come from the germline V gene. The CDR3 bases are TGTGCCAGCAGCTTAGCCCCGTCCCGCACAGATACGCAGTATTTT. This encodes CASSLAPSRTDTQYF.